This TCR beta chain was observed in a study of vaccination effects on CD4 cells after COVID-19. This table comes from immunoSEQ multiplex PCR, and its TCRdb copy is limited to in-frame clones, with some not included. Of tens of thousands of clones in the sample, more than 70% were seen once. Details on this clone: Its cognate antigen is unknown.

After expansion with viral peptide pools in the ViraFEST assay, antigen-specific CD4+ T cells were sequenced. When around nine days of culture had elapsed, CD4+ T cells were isolated. Prior SARS-CoV-2 infection was absent in the vaccine recipients, as shown by negative nucleocapsid antibodies. IL-2 medium took the place of half the medium on both days 3 and 7. The source was CD4+ T cells from PBMCs cultured with HCoV-OC43 spike peptides, collected before COVID-19 vaccination. Subset in this sample: HCoV-OC43 spike overlapping peptide pool stimulation. This sequence originates from a human donor who received a COVID-19 vaccine.

In DNA form, the CDR3 reads TGTGCCAGCAGACTAGCGTTTGACAATGAGCAGTTCTTC. It translates to CASRLAFDNEQFF. The rearrangement uses TRBV2 and TRBJ2-1; 7 bases match TRBD2. Germline CDR1 SNHLY, CDR2 FYNNEI. The CDR3 totals 13 residues. Trimming at V came to 6 bases and at J to 5 bases, leaving 4 bases not matched to a gene.